Below are 23 T cell receptor beta chains sequenced from a single sample in a study of a mutant IDH1 vaccine in newly diagnosed glioma. Some clones are missing from TCRdb's copy, which holds only in-frame ones; the method was immunoSEQ multiplex PCR. The sample includes approximately 21,000 clones, 84% of them seen just once. Noted time point: week 47, end of study. The content of each vaccine dose was 300 ug of mutant IDH1 20-mer peptide, and topical imiquimod accompanied it. Antigens for these TCRs are unknown. Sequencing was performed on PBMCs, taken from a glioma patient whose treatment included an IDH1 peptide vaccine. The origin of the receptors is a man aged 40-55 years with glioma.

The rearrangement joins TRBV27 to TRBJ1-2; maybe TRBD1 (6 bases). Trimming shortened V by 3 bases and J by 6 bases, and 14 bases separated the two germline ends. The germline V gene encodes CDR1 MNHEY and CDR2 SMNVEV (reference sequence). CDR3 length: 14 residues. CDR3 protein: CASSLQGGLDGYTF. The CDR3 region has the DNA TGTGCCAGCAGTTTGCAAGGGGGGCTGGATGGCTACACCTTC.

The chain couples TRBV19 to TRBJ2-2; D is ambiguous. The germline V gene has CDR1 LNHDA and CDR2 SQIVND (reference sequence). This CDR3 is 10 amino acids long. V dropped 7 bases and J dropped 7 bases, with 4 bases sitting between them. The DNA of the CDR3 is TGTGCCAGTATGGGCGGGGAGCTGTTTTTT. It codes for CASMGGELFF.

This clone was picked up a small number of times. V usage is TRBV5-1 and J usage is TRBJ1-5; TRBD1 is a possible D gene (5 bases). Germline V gene data show CDR1 as SGHRS and CDR2 as YFSETQ. This CDR3 spans 14 amino acids. Trimming shortened V by 4 bases and J by 4 bases, and 12 bases separated the two germline ends. In DNA form, the CDR3 reads TGCGCCAGCAGCCCGCGGGACGAAAATCAGCCCCAGCATTTT. It encodes CASSPRDENQPQHF.

The chain is built from TRBV2 and TRBJ2-7; no reliable D call. Trimming left V 3 bases short and J 0 bases short, with 9 bases between. The CDR3 is 14 amino acids. Germline V gene lookup returns CDR1 SNHLY and CDR2 FYNNEI. CDR3 residues: CASSEVSLSYEQYF. DNA of the CDR3: TGTGCCAGCAGTGAGGTGTCCCTCTCCTACGAGCAGTACTTC.

J is TRBJ2-1 and V is TRBV5-3, with TRBD2 matching 13 bases. TRBV5-3 falls under the ORF class, with uncertain function. V lost 3 bases, J lost 3 bases, and 0 bases stayed unmatched. This CDR3 contains 15 residues. The CDR3 sequence is CARSWTSGSYNEQFF. CDR3 nucleotide sequence: TGTGCCAGAAGCTGGACTAGCGGGAGCTACAATGAGCAGTTCTTC.

The chain employs TRBV4-3 and TRBJ2-3, with a weak D call TRBD2 (6 bases). Trimming shortened V by 4 bases and J by 4 bases, and 15 bases separated the two germline ends. The CDR3 contains 15 residues. Looked up from germline, CDR1 is LGHNA and CDR2 is YSLEER. This CDR3 reads CASSPKSGVSDTQYF. The CDR3 bases are TGCGCCAGCAGCCCCAAATCGGGAGTCTCAGATACGCAGTATTTT.

A single count supports this clone. The V gene is TRBV18, the J gene TRBJ1-2; D gene ambiguous. This CDR3 spans 15 amino acids. The germline V and J ends were trimmed by 3 bases and 1 base, with 12 bases remaining between them. Germline V lookup: CDR1 KGHSH, CDR2 LQKENI. CDR3 coding DNA: TGTGCCAGCTCACCGGCGGCAGTTGTTAACTATGGCTACACCTTC. As protein: CASSPAAVVNYGYTF.

CDR3 bases: TGCGCCAGCAGCGTTGGTTCTAGCGGGAGGGGGCTCAATGAGCAGTTCTTC. Protein: CASSVGSSGRGLNEQFF. This sequence joins TRBV5-1 and TRBJ2-1; 12 nucleotides line up with TRBD2. Germline CDR1 is SGHRS and CDR2 is YFSETQ. The CDR3 loop spans 17 amino acids. The trim removed 4 bases at V and 6 bases at J, leaving 11 bases unmatched. The complete variable domain, with remaining parts taken from reference TRBV5-1 and TRBJ2-1, reads KAGVTQTPRYLIKTRGQQVTLSCSPISGHRSVSWYQQTPGQGLQFLFEYFSETQRNKGNFPGRFSGRQFSNSRSEMNVSTLELGDSALYLCASSVGSSGRGLNEQFFGPGTRLTVL.

In its sample, this clone is medium-sized (0.01 to 0.1%). The chain employs TRBV4-1 and TRBJ2-7; 7 bases align to TRBD1. V was pared by 4 bases and J by 3 bases, with 6 bases of the junction left unmatched. The CDR3 has 14 residues. CDR1 MGHRA and CDR2 YSYEKL come from the germline V gene. This chain's CDR3 is CASSPQTGDYEQYF. The DNA of the CDR3 is TGCGCCAGCAGCCCGCAAACAGGGGACTACGAGCAGTACTTC.

The chain joins TRBV19 to TRBJ1-2; a possible D gene is TRBD1 (6 bases). V lost 4 bases, J lost 5 bases, and 17 bases lay in between. This CDR3 region has 15 residues. Germline assignment: CDR1 LNHDA and CDR2 SQIVND (reference sequence). The CDR3 bases are TGTGCCAGTAGTACAGTTCAGGGGACAAGGTATGGCTACACCTTC. Protein: CASSTVQGTRYGYTF.

This sequence joins TRBV7-9 and TRBJ2-3; 10 positions match TRBD2. This CDR3 region has 17 residues. Germline CDR1 and CDR2: SEHNR and FQNEAQ (reference sequence). V lost 5 bases, J lost 6 bases, and 14 bases stayed unmatched. The CDR3 reads CASSRAPGSSGSDTQYF. The CDR3 nucleotides are TGTGCCAGCAGCCGGGCACCCGGATCTAGCGGGAGTGATACGCAGTATTTT.

The chain links TRBV7-3 to TRBJ1-2, with D tentatively TRBD1 (5 bases). Germline V lookup: CDR1 SGHTA, CDR2 FQGTGA. V lost 5 bases and J lost 3, with 13 bases in between. The CDR3 spans 14 residues. This CDR3 is CASSHPRDDYGYTF. The DNA of the CDR3 is TGTGCCAGCAGCCATCCCCGGGACGACTATGGCTACACCTTC.

The rearrangement joins TRBV5-6 to TRBJ2-5; TRBD2 agrees at 13 bases. Germline values: CDR1 SGHDT, CDR2 YYEEEE. The length of the CDR3 is 15 residues. J lost 4 bases, V lost 0 bases, and 0 bases had no gene match. The chain's CDR3 is CASSLGLAGGETQYF. In DNA, the CDR3 is TGTGCCAGCAGCTTGGGACTAGCGGGAGGAGAGACCCAGTACTTC.

The V and J genes are TRBV7-2 and TRBJ2-5, with D hard to call. CDR3 length: 15 amino acids. V was trimmed by 5 bases and J by 2 bases, leaving 15 bases between them. Germline loops: CDR1 SGHTA, CDR2 FQGNSA. The CDR3 nucleotides read TGTGCCAGCAGCCCGCAGGTGAGGCCACAAGAGACCCAGTACTTC. Its translation: CASSPQVRPQETQYF.

The chain carries TRBV18 and TRBJ1-2; 7 nucleotides align to TRBD1. The V gene's germline CDR1 is KGHSH and CDR2 LQKENI. The CDR3 covers 15 residues. Trimming removed 2 bases from V and 2 bases from J; junction bases left unmatched: 5. CDR3 bases: TGTGCCAGCTCACCATCGACAGGGAGGAACTATGGCTACACCTTC. Its protein is CASSPSTGRNYGYTF.

The CDR3 bases are TGCGCCAGCAGCTTGGTAGGACTCGATGGCTACACCTTC. It encodes CASSLVGLDGYTF. This rearrangement joins TRBV5-1 to TRBJ1-2; D gene uncertain. Germline V gene data show CDR1 as SGHRS and CDR2 as YFSETQ. The germline V and J ends were trimmed by 0 bases and 6 bases, with 9 bases remaining between them. The CDR3 is 13 residues long.

This clone was seen only once. The rearrangement links TRBV19 to TRBJ2-1; 9 bases map to TRBD2. Trimming removed 5 bases from V and 8 bases from J; junction bases left unmatched: 16. Germline assignment: CDR1 LNHDA and CDR2 SQIVND (reference sequence). The CDR3 contains 17 residues. The CDR3 nucleotides are TGTGCCAGTAGTGACCCCCGGGGGCTAGCGGGAAGGGATGAGCAGTTCTTC. Translated: CASSDPRGLAGRDEQFF.

V and J are TRBV2 and TRBJ1-5; perhaps TRBD1 as D (5 bases). The CDR3 has 14 residues. Trimming took 6 bases from V and 0 from J, leaving 9 bases between them. Per germline, CDR1 SNHLY and CDR2 FYNNEI. CDR3 in DNA: TGTGCCAGCAGGCAGGGAAATAGCAATCAGCCCCAGCATTTT. It is translated as CASRQGNSNQPQHF.

V usage is TRBV5-4 and J usage is TRBJ1-1; 8 bases match TRBD1. The V gene's germline CDR1 is SGHNT and CDR2 YYREEE (reference sequence). Trimming removed 5 bases from V and 4 bases from J; junction bases left unmatched: 4. This CDR3 is 13 amino acids long. The DNA of the CDR3 is TGTGCCAGCAGACCGACAGGGGTCACTGAAGCTTTCTTT. It is translated as CASRPTGVTEAFF.

The chain uses TRBV4-1 and TRBJ2-3; TRBD2 matches at 10 bases. The germline V gene encodes CDR1 MGHRA and CDR2 YSYEKL. The J segment lost 4 bases and the V segment lost 2 bases, leaving 9 bases of the junction unmatched. The length of the CDR3 is 17 residues. In DNA form, the CDR3 reads TGCGCCAGCAGCCAACTGCTAGCGGGAGTTTCCCCAGATACGCAGTATTTT. Translation: CASSQLLAGVSPDTQYF.

V gene TRBV28 combines with J gene TRBJ2-2, with D hard to call. V lost 2 bases and J 4 bases, leaving 5 bases between the germline ends. The germline V gene encodes CDR1 MDHEN and CDR2 SYDVKM. CDR3 length: 13 amino acids. The CDR3 DNA reads as TGTGCCAGCAGTTTAATAGCCACCGGGGAGCTGTTTTTT. Translated, it gives CASSLIATGELFF.

The genes are TRBV25-1 and TRBJ1-1, with D unresolved. The CDR3 consists of 13 residues. CDR1 is MGHDK, CDR2 SYGVNS, per germline. The germline V and J ends were trimmed by 1 base and 5 bases, with 8 bases remaining between them. This CDR3 is CASSEFGRTEAFF. The CDR3 DNA reads as TGTGCCAGCAGTGAATTTGGCAGGACTGAAGCTTTCTTT.

The gene calls are TRBV6-5 and TRBJ2-7; 13 bases line up with TRBD2. Germline V gene lookup returns CDR1 MNHEY and CDR2 SVGAGI. The CDR3 has 14 amino acids. Trimming removed 6 bases from V and 6 bases from J; junction bases left unmatched: 5. The CDR3 is CASRGLAGVAEQYF. The CDR3 nucleotides read TGTGCCAGCAGAGGACTAGCGGGAGTTGCCGAGCAGTACTTC.